Shown below are 24 T cell receptor beta chains from a single sample sequenced in a study of T cells in Graves' hyperthyroidism and ophthalmopathy. Researchers amplified the TCR beta CDR3 regions from RNA transcripts. HTBI primers were the set used in a first-round RT-PCR of the TCR CDR3. TCRdb re-derived calls from the multiplex PCR reads in MiXCR, one entry per CDR3 protein. The sample carries roughly 500,000 distinct CDR3 sequences, 40% to 55% recorded once. The sample was peripheral blood or thyroid tissue (not recorded which). The source of these receptors is an adult woman with Graves' disease, either hyperthyroidism or ophthalmopathy (not recorded which).

This clonotype has a single count. V is TRBV19 and J is TRBJ2-5; TRBD2 agrees at 12 bases. The CDR3 length is 14 residues. Germline-derived CDR1 and CDR2 are LNHDA and SQIVND (reference sequence). V lost 3 bases to trimming and J lost 7 bases; unmatched junction nucleotides: 3. CDR3 sequence: CASSIPGLAGTQYF. The CDR3 DNA sequence: TGTGCCAGTAGTATTCCGGGACTAGCGGGGACCCAGTACTTC.

In the case of this clonotype: This sequence may be a read error, since a much larger clone differs from it by one base. This chain connects TRBV5-6 to TRBJ1-1; D is ambiguous. Germline values: CDR1 SGHDT, CDR2 YYEEEE. The length of the CDR3 is 13 residues. CDR3 sequence: CASGSELKTEAFF. The CDR3 DNA follows: TGTGCCAGCGGCTCGGAGTTGAAAACTGAAGCTTTCTTT.

The sample holds many counts of this clonotype. The rearrangement links TRBV11-2 to TRBJ2-2; D call uncertain. This CDR3 has 11 residues. V was cut by 0 bases and J by 9 bases, with 2 bases left in between. Germline V gene lookup returns CDR1 SGHAT and CDR2 FQNNGV. This CDR3 reads CASSLDRELFF. CDR3 nucleotides: TGTGCCAGCAGCTTAGACCGGGAGCTGTTTTTT.

This clonotype showed up just once. A single base separates this from a much larger clone, so it may be a read error. This chain joins TRBV20-1 and TRBJ2-7; the D gene is possibly TRBD2 (5 bases). Germline CDR1 reads DFQATT; CDR2 reads SNEGSKA (reference sequence). This CDR3 has 14 amino acids. Deletions cut 3 bases from V and 3 bases from J, with 15 bases between. CDR3: CSASGSGLLYEQYF. CDR3 coding DNA: TGCAGTGCTAGTGGCAGTGGACTCCTCTACGAGCAGTACTTC.

The chain couples TRBV5-1 to TRBJ2-3; 8 bases match TRBD2. The trim removed 5 bases at V and 3 bases at J, leaving 8 bases unmatched. Germline-derived CDR1 and CDR2 are SGHRS and YFSETQ. CDR3 length equals 15 residues. The CDR3 protein is CASRSSGSKTDTQYF. The DNA for the CDR3 is TGCGCCAGCAGATCAAGCGGGAGCAAGACAGATACGCAGTATTTT.

The V call is TRBV29-1, the J call TRBJ1-2; no definite D call. The V end lost 3 bases, the J end lost 8 bases, and 10 bases lay between the germline ends. Looked up from germline, CDR1 is SQVTM and CDR2 is ANQGSEA. There are 11 residues in the CDR3. The CDR3 nucleotides are TGCAGCGTTGAGAGTTCGAGGGGCTACACCTTC. It is translated as CSVESSRGYTF. The whole variable domain, filled in from reference TRBV29-1 and TRBJ1-2, reads SAVISQKPSRDICQRGTSLTIQCQVDSQVTMMFWYRQQPGQSLTLIATANQGSEATYESGFVIDKFPISRPNLTFSTLTVSNMSPEDSSIYLCSVESSRGYTFGSGTRLTVV.

This clonotype was observed many times. V is TRBV4-1 and J is TRBJ2-7; 10 bases match TRBD2. The CDR3 contains 16 residues. The V gene end was trimmed by 0 bases and the J gene end by 6 bases; junction bases not matched to a gene: 8. The germline V gene encodes CDR1 MGHRA and CDR2 YSYEKL. CDR3 amino acids: CASSQELAGATSEQYF. The CDR3 DNA is TGCGCCAGCAGCCAAGAGCTAGCGGGAGCAACATCCGAGCAGTACTTC.

This chain connects TRBV24-1 to TRBJ2-1; no definite D call. Germline CDR1 is KGHDR and CDR2 is SFDVKD. The CDR3 has 12 residues. V was cut by 4 bases and J by 4 bases, with 4 bases left in between. CDR3 region: CATSEAYNEQFF. DNA for the CDR3: TGTGCCACCAGTGAGGCGTACAATGAGCAGTTCTTC.

The rearrangement joins TRBV5-6 to TRBJ2-5; weak D call: TRBD1 (5 bases). CDR1 SGHDT and CDR2 YYEEEE come from the germline V gene. Trimming pared 4 bases from V and 5 bases from J, leaving 12 bases between. The CDR3 extends over 13 amino acids. The CDR3 is CASSMTVQETQYF. CDR3 nucleotides: TGTGCCAGCAGCATGACAGTGCAGGAGACCCAGTACTTC.

V is TRBV3-1 and J is TRBJ1-2; D possibly corresponds to TRBD1 (6 bases). With 3 bases removed from V and 6 bases from J, the gap between germline ends came to 17 bases. This CDR3 comprises 15 residues. Germline-derived CDR1 and CDR2 are LGHDT and YNNKEL (reference sequence). CDR3 amino acids: CASSHIRGGVDGYTF. CDR3 nucleotides: TGTGCCAGCAGCCATATCAGGGGAGGGGTAGATGGCTACACCTTC.

The rearrangement joins TRBV7-8 to TRBJ1-1, with D possibly TRBD1 on 6 matching bases. The germline CDR1 and CDR2 sequences are SGHVS and FQNEAQ. There are 14 residues in the CDR3. Trimming shortened V by 4 bases and J by 6 bases, and 15 bases separated the two germline ends. CDR3 sequence (DNA): TGTGCCAGCAGCTGGACGGCGGGGGCACCTGAAGCTTTCTTT. Translation gives CASSWTAGAPEAFF.

The chain is built from TRBV5-1 and TRBJ2-6, with TRBD1 as a possible D gene (5 bases). Germline-derived CDR1 and CDR2 are SGHRS and YFSETQ. The CDR3 has 16 residues. Trimming removed 2 bases at V and 4 bases at J, with 13 bases between. The CDR3 DNA reads as TGCGCCAGCAGCTTTGCAGGGTGGGCCGGGGCCAACGTCCTGACTTTC. Residues: CASSFAGWAGANVLTF.

This clonotype appeared many times. The CDR3 DNA sequence: TGCAGTGCTAATCGGGGCGCCGCCTCTGGAAACACCATATATTTT. Translated, it gives CSANRGAASGNTIYF. This chain connects TRBV20-1 to TRBJ1-3; a possible D gene is TRBD1 (5 bases). V was clipped by 4 bases and J by 0 bases, with 13 bases between them. The germline V gene has CDR1 DFQATT and CDR2 SNEGSKA (reference sequence). The CDR3 is 15 amino acids.

In this sample, this clonotype turned up many times. J is TRBJ2-5 and V is TRBV5-4; maybe TRBD2 (7 bases). The germline V gene encodes CDR1 SGHNT and CDR2 YYREEE (reference sequence). V was clipped by 6 bases and J by 5 bases, with 17 bases between them. CDR3 size: 14 residues. In DNA form, the CDR3 reads TGTGCCAGCACCCGCGGGGGCGGGGAGGAGACCCAGTACTTC. It is translated as CASTRGGGEETQYF.

This clonotype showed up many times. The chain combines TRBV12-3 or TRBV12-4 with TRBJ1-5, with D possibly being TRBD1 (5 bases). V lost 1 base and J lost 6, with 13 bases in between. The length of the CDR3 is 15 residues. The CDR3 DNA reads TGTGCCAGCAGTTTAGGGGCAGGTGGGACTCAGCCCCAGCATTTT. This sequence encodes CASSLGAGGTQPQHF.

This clonotype occurred a few times. The chain employs TRBV29-1 and TRBJ2-5, with TRBD1 matching 9 bases. The CDR3 sequence is 13 residues long. The V gene's germline CDR1 is SQVTM and CDR2 ANQGSEA. V lost 7 bases to trimming and J lost 5 bases; unmatched junction nucleotides: 8. CDR3 amino acids: CSATQGAGETQYF. CDR3 nucleotide sequence: TGCAGCGCGACACAGGGGGCAGGGGAGACCCAGTACTTC.

This clonotype was seen ten or more times. The chain links TRBV6-5 to TRBJ2-6; D unresolved. The CDR3 loop spans 17 amino acids. From germline, CDR1 is MNHEY and CDR2 SVGAGI. V was cut by 7 bases and J by 1 base, with 17 bases left in between. CDR3 sequence reads: CASTLNGVGSGANVLTF. CDR3 nucleotide sequence: TGTGCCAGCACCCTAAATGGCGTGGGATCTGGGGCCAACGTCCTGACTTTC.

The V and J genes are TRBV14 and TRBJ2-7; the D is unclear. The CDR3 contains 9 residues. Germline assignment: CDR1 SGHDN and CDR2 FVKESK. Deletions cut 0 bases from V and 10 bases from J, with 1 base between. The chain's CDR3 is CASSQDQYF. In DNA form, the CDR3 reads TGTGCCAGCAGCCAAGATCAGTACTTC.

The gene calls are TRBV4-2 and TRBJ2-2, with no clear D. Trimming took 0 bases from V and 2 from J, leaving 16 bases between them. Germline CDR1 LGHNA, CDR2 YNFKEQ. The CDR3 spans 18 residues. DNA for the CDR3: TGTGCCAGCAGCCAAGATAGTTTACTGAAATCCAACACCGGGGAGCTGTTTTTT. Residues: CASSQDSLLKSNTGELFF.

As concerns this clonotype: A much larger clone sits a single nucleotide away, making a read error possible. The chain is built from TRBV7-6 and TRBJ1-1; TRBD1 matches 7 bases. Germline V gene lookup returns CDR1 SGHVS and CDR2 FNYEAQ. This CDR3 has 14 amino acids. CDR3 amino acids: CASSLPRGFTEASF. CDR3 nucleotides: TGTGCCAGCAGTTTACCCAGGGGGTTCACTGAAGCTTCCTTT.

This clonotype was counted many times. The chain combines TRBV10-3 with TRBJ1-2, with D uncertain. The CDR3 is made up of 15 amino acids. V was clipped by 2 bases and J by 1 base, with 11 bases between them. Germline lookup yields CDR1 ENHRY and CDR2 SYGVKD. In DNA, the CDR3 is TGTGCCATCAGTGAGGACACGGGAGGTAACTATGGCTACACCTTC. Translated: CAISEDTGGNYGYTF.

Turning to this clonotype: The CDR3 does not end in the conserved phenylalanine or tryptophan, so this is likely a read error. J is TRBJ1-1 and V is TRBV2; 8 nucleotides match TRBD1. Germline assignment: CDR1 SNHLY and CDR2 FYNNEI. The CDR3 runs 14 residues. The V segment lost 3 bases and the J segment 3 bases; nucleotides outside the gene matches: 3. CDR3: CASSDKTGDTEAFL. DNA for the CDR3: TGTGCCAGCAGTGATAAGACAGGGGACACTGAAGCTTTCCTT.

The chain carries TRBV11-3 and TRBJ2-6; TRBD2 might be the D (5 bases). This CDR3 has 16 residues. V was cut by 5 bases and J by 1 base, with 12 bases left in between. Germline CDR1 is SGHNT and CDR2 is YENEEA. This chain's CDR3 is CASSPLDWSGANVLTF. The CDR3 bases are TGTGCCAGCAGCCCCTTGGACTGGTCTGGGGCCAACGTCCTGACTTTC.

The chain couples TRBV7-3 to TRBJ1-2; weak D call: TRBD1 (6 bases). Germline loops: CDR1 SGHTA, CDR2 FQGTGA. The CDR3 extends over 14 amino acids. V dropped 5 bases and J dropped 8 bases, with 18 bases sitting between them. CDR3 nucleotide sequence: TGTGCCAGCAGCCCCAATACGGGGGCAAAGGGCTACACCTTC. The encoded protein is CASSPNTGAKGYTF.